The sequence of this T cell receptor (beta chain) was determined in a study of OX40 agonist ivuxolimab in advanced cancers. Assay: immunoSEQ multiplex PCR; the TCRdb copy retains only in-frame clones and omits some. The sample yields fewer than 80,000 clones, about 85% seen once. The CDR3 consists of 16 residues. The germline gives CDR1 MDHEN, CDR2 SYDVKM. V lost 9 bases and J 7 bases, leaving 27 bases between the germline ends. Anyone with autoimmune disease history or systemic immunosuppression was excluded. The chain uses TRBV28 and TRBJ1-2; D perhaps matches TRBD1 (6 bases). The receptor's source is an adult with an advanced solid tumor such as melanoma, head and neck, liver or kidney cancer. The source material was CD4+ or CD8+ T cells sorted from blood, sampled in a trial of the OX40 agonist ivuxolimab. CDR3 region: CASAPPAGRGESGYTF. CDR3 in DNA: TGTGCCAGTGCCCCGCCGGCAGGGAGGGGGGAAAGTGGCTACACCTTC.